The entry below gives a single T cell receptor (beta chain) sequence along with its context. Its antigen is not identified. Unmatched junction bases numbered 9, after V lost 7 bases and J lost 6 bases. CDR3 length: 15 residues. Germline assignment: CDR1 LNHDA and CDR2 SQIVND (reference sequence). The source of the sample is a study of beta chain features in type 1 diabetes. The overall study: Healthy donors resembled patients in age, gender and cell yields. Overall study results and limits: Researchers reported that naive, central memory and Treg TCRB repertoires appeared more similar in patients than in healthy donors. cDNA-based reads could over-represent cells with high TCR expression.

Stem cell-like memory, regulatory, central memory and naive CD4+ cells were sorted via CD45RO/CCR7/CD25/CD127/CD95/CD27. The investigators reverse transcribed all of the isolated RNA, so they sequenced expressed TCRB transcripts. Profiled with immunoSEQ multiplex PCR; TCRdb holds only in-frame clones, not every one. The sample includes fewer than 20,000 clones, less than 60% of them seen just once. This TCR derives from a woman between 18 and 30 years old in good health. V and J are TRBV19 and TRBJ2-2, with 9 bases fitting TRBD2. The sample comprised stem cell memory CD4+ T cells from blood. CDR3 protein: CASTGAGGPPGELFF. The DNA for the CDR3 is TGTGCCAGTACAGGGGCGGGAGGGCCCCCCGGGGAGCTGTTTTTT.